These T cell receptor beta chains were read from a single sample in a study of blood T cells in healthy people across ages. Via MiXCR, TCRdb re-called the 5' RACE reads, giving one row per CDR3 protein. The sample holds 550,000 to 800,000 distinct CDR3 sequences, 20% to 25% seen once. Sequenced material: blood. Receptor source: an older man in good health. CDR3s include the opening cysteine and the closing phenylalanine or tryptophan. D genes are given only for firm matches. Clone size is not always given. Where it is, it says once, few, many or a class for expanded clones.

TRBV7-9	-	-	TRBJ2-3	TGTTCCAGCAGCTTAGCGCTAGGCAGAGATACGCAGTATTTT	CSSSLALGRDTQYF
TRBV28	-	few	TRBJ2-2	TGTGCCAGCAGTTTACGGGCGGGAACGAACACCGGGGAGCTGTTTTTT	CASSLRAGTNTGELFF
TRBV20-1	TRBD1	few	TRBJ1-5	TGCAGTGCTGCGCCGGGACAGGGTGTAAGCGGAGGAAGGCCCCAGCATTTT	CSAAPGQGVSGGRPQHF
TRBV29-1	-	-	TRBJ2-3	TGCAGCGTGGAGGGGGGGCCAGGAGATACGCAGTATTTT	CSVEGGPGDTQYF
TRBV29-1	TRBD2	few	TRBJ2-3	TGCAGCGTCGCCGGCGGGACTAGCGGAAATACGCAGTATTTT	CSVAGGTSGNTQYF
TRBV12-3/TRBV12-4	TRBD1	-	TRBJ2-5	TGTGCCAGCAGTTCCGGGACAGGGGTCAGGGAGCAGTACTTC	CASSSGTGVREQYF
TRBV5-1	TRBD2	many	TRBJ2-5	TGCGCCAGCAGCTTATTGGGACTAGCCGTCCGGGAGACCCAGTACTTC	CASSLLGLAVRETQYF
TRBV6-2/TRBV6-3	-	few	TRBJ2-1	TGTGCCAGCAGTTACTCGATTACAGGGGGCGGGCTAGCGGGAGAAAATGAGCAGTTCTTC	CASSYSITGGGLAGENEQFF
TRBV20-1	-	-	TRBJ2-4	TGCAGCTGGGAACCGACAGGCAAAAACATTCAGTACTTC	CSWEPTGKNIQYF
TRBV10-2	-	many	TRBJ2-7	TGCGCCAGCAGACCGGGACGGAGCTCCTACGAGCAGTACTTC	CASRPGRSSYEQYF
TRBV28	-	-	TRBJ2-3	TGTGCCAGCAGCCCAAGGAAGTTGGGGGTGAGCACAGATACGCAGTATTTT	CASSPRKLGVSTDTQYF
TRBV20-1	TRBD2	-	TRBJ2-1	TGCAGTGCAGCTCCGGGACTAGCGGGGGCGGGCCATGAGCAGTTCTTC	CSAAPGLAGAGHEQFF
TRBV20-1	-	-	TRBJ2-7	TGCAGTGCTCGTTACGAGCAGTACTTC	CSARYEQYF
TRBV20-1	TRBD2	few	TRBJ2-1	TGCAGTGCTAGAGATAGCCTAGCGGGAACCTACAATGAGCAGTTCTTC	CSARDSLAGTYNEQFF
TRBV5-6	-	few	TRBJ2-5	TGTGCCAGCAGCCGAGCGGTCCAAGAGACCCAGTACTTC	CASSRAVQETQYF
TRBV5-1	TRBD1	many	TRBJ1-1	TGCGCCAGCAGCCCAGGGGGGTTGAACACTGAAGCTTTCTTT	CASSPGGLNTEAFF
TRBV20-1	TRBD1	few	TRBJ1-1	TGCAGTGCTAGGGCGACAGGGGCTCCTGAAGCTTTCTTT	CSARATGAPEAFF
TRBV29-1	-	few	TRBJ1-1	TGCAGCGGCGGACTAGAGAACACTGAAGCTTTCTTT	CSGGLENTEAFF
TRBV5-6	TRBD2	-	TRBJ2-5	TGTGCCAGCAGCTTCTCTAGCGGAGGGGAGCAGTACTTC	CASSFSSGGEQYF
TRBV5-1	-	once	TRBJ2-3	TGCGCCAGCAGCTTATGGGGGCCAGGTATAGATACGCAGTATTTT	CASSLWGPGIDTQYF
TRBV29-1	-	-	TRBJ2-6	TGCAGCGGTGGAGACATTGGGGCCAACGTCCTGACTTTC	CSGGDIGANVLTF
TRBV7-2	-	few	TRBJ2-5	TGTGCCAGCAGCTCGGACGGGAGACAAGAGACCCAGTACTTC	CASSSDGRQETQYF
TRBV5-1	-	few	TRBJ2-1	TGCGCCAGCAGCTTAGCGGTTCTGGATGGGCAGTTCTTC	CASSLAVLDGQFF
TRBV20-1	TRBD2	-	TRBJ2-5	TGCAGTGCTAGAGCCCTCTTTCGTAGCGGGGGGCCAGAGACCCAGTACTTC	CSARALFRSGGPETQYF
TRBV5-1	TRBD2	-	TRBJ2-5	TGCGCCAGCAGCCCATCATCTAGCGGGCCCGGGACCCAGTACTTC	CASSPSSSGPGTQYF
TRBV13	TRBD1	-	TRBJ2-2	TGTGCCAGCAGCTTCAGGGGGATCGGGGAGCTGTTTTTT	CASSFRGIGELFF
TRBV18	-	-	TRBJ1-2	TGTGCCAGCTCATCGGGACACCGTAGCTACACCTTC	CASSSGHRSYTF
TRBV27	TRBD1	-	TRBJ1-5	TGTGCCAGCAGTTGGACAGGGGGGCAGCCCCAGCATTTT	CASSWTGGQPQHF
TRBV6-1	-	-	TRBJ1-2	TGTGCCAGCAGTGAAGAGGGGGGCTTGGGCTACACCTTC	CASSEEGGLGYTF
TRBV5-1	-	-	TRBJ1-2	TGCGCCAGCAGCCCCTCGGACTTTCAGGACTATGGCTACACCTTC	CASSPSDFQDYGYTF
TRBV10-3	TRBD1	-	TRBJ2-5	TGTGCCATCAGGAAAACAGGGGGCACACAAGAGACCCAGTACTTC	CAIRKTGGTQETQYF
TRBV4-3	-	-	TRBJ1-2	TGCGCCAGCAGCCAGGAACTTACAGGGCAGGGCTATGGCTGCACCTTC	CASSQELTGQGYGCTF